This T cell receptor beta chain was found in a study of cytomegalovirus exposure and HLA in healthy donors. Details on this clone: Its antigen remains unknown.

General study findings and limits: HLA alleles were associated with around 17,000 TCR beta sequences in a later analysis at 0.05 false discovery rate. The listing of 150 to 200 TCR beta chains classed them as cytomegalovirus-associated.

CDR3 length: 17 amino acids. Germline V gives CDR1 LNHDA, CDR2 SQIVND (reference sequence). Between the trimmed V and J ends, which lost 3 bases and 2 bases, there was a span of 14 bases. Vbeta (60) and Jbeta (13) primers were used in the PCR. Generated by immunoSEQ multiplex PCR, the TCRdb table keeps only in-frame clones and is missing some. The listing contains about 58,000 clones. The chain has TRBV19 and TRBJ1-6; D ambiguous. Sequencing was carried out using PBMCs. This TCR came from a woman aged 18-35 years in good health and CMV-seronegative. The CDR3: CASSISLPQTYNSPLHF. CDR3 DNA: TGTGCCAGTAGTATCTCCCTCCCACAGACCTATAATTCACCCCTCCACTTT.